Listed below are T cell receptor beta chains from one sample, sequenced in a study of cytomegalovirus exposure and HLA in healthy donors. The data were produced by immunoSEQ multiplex PCR, yet TCRdb's version contains in-frame clones alone and is incomplete. The data show approximately 100,000 clones, roughly 70% seen once. The specimen sequenced was PBMCs. These receptors were taken from a man aged 40-50 years in good health and CMV-seropositive. The CDR3 runs from the conserved cysteine through the conserved F or W. D genes are given only for firm matches. The size of a clone is reported for some rows only, either as once, few or many, or as a class for expanded clones.

v_call	d_call	clone_size	j_call	cdr3_aa	cdr3_nt
TRBV5-1	TRBD1	.	TRBJ1-3	CASSPEDREDTIYF	TGCGCCAGCAGCCCCGAGGACAGGGAAGACACCATATATTTT
TRBV7-2	TRBD1	.	TRBJ2-4	CASRHPGQSSFIQYF	TGTGCCAGCAGACATCCGGGACAGAGCTCATTCATTCAGTACTTC
TRBV19	TRBD1	few	TRBJ2-5	CTSRDSQETQYF	TGTACCTCCCGGGACAGCCAAGAGACCCAGTACTTC
TRBV2	.	.	TRBJ1-2	CASSAGGSNYGYTF	TGTGCCAGCAGTGCGGGGGGCAGCAACTATGGCTACACCTTC
TRBV30	.	.	TRBJ2-3	CAWSVVGDTQYF	TGTGCCTGGAGTGTAGTCGGGGATACGCAGTATTTT
TRBV6-6	.	.	TRBJ1-5	CASRPGYNQPQHF	TGTGCCAGCAGACCAGGATACAATCAGCCCCAGCATTTT
TRBV30	.	.	TRBJ1-5	CAWSVSDQPQHF	TGTGCCTGGAGTGTATCAGATCAGCCCCAGCATTTT
TRBV4-1	TRBD2	.	TRBJ2-7	CASSPAGGPWEQYF	TGCGCCAGCAGCCCAGCGGGAGGGCCCTGGGAGCAGTACTTC
TRBV21-1	.	.	TRBJ2-5	CASSGETSVEETQYF	TGTGCCAGCAGCGGGGAGACTAGTGTAGAAGAGACCCAGTACTTC
TRBV4-2	TRBD1	.	TRBJ1-5	CASSQAEGQGAKQPQHF	TGTGCCAGCAGCCAAGCTGAAGGACAGGGGGCAAAACAGCCCCAGCATTTT
TRBV28	.	once	TRBJ1-2	CASSAGLTGGYTF	TGTGCCAGCAGTGCAGGGTTGACTGGTGGCTACACCTTC
TRBV2	.	once	TRBJ2-3	CASSRRVTDTQYF	TGTGCCAGCAGCCGCCGAGTAACAGATACGCAGTATTTT
TRBV29-1	.	few	TRBJ2-7	CSVESLSEQYF	TGCAGCGTTGAGAGCCTAAGCGAGCAGTACTTC
TRBV10-2	.	once	TRBJ1-5	CASSESDSAQHF	TGCGCCAGCAGTGAGTCGGACTCGGCCCAGCATTTT
TRBV4-1	.	.	TRBJ1-1	CASSQTLGQVEAFF	TGCGCCAGCAGCCAGACCCTTGGGCAGGTTGAAGCTTTCTTT
TRBV5-4	.	few	TRBJ2-1	CASTPVPRSEQFF	TGTGCCAGCACCCCCGTCCCGAGGAGTGAGCAGTTCTTC
TRBV10-3	.	.	TRBJ2-2	CAISESGGTGELFF	TGTGCCATCAGTGAGTCAGGCGGGACCGGGGAGCTGTTTTTT
TRBV6-1	TRBD1	.	TRBJ2-4	CASRGTGTNIQYF	TGTGCCAGCAGGGGGACAGGGACCAACATTCAGTACTTC
TRBV2	.	.	TRBJ2-7	CASSGRDSIYEQYF	TGTGCCAGCAGTGGGAGGGACAGCATTTACGAGCAGTACTTC
TRBV28	.	.	TRBJ2-7	CASSIYGRKYEQYF	TGTGCCAGCAGCATCTACGGGAGAAAATACGAGCAGTACTTC
TRBV10-3	.	few	TRBJ1-4	CAIGAEPNEKLFF	TGTGCCATTGGGGCAGAACCAAATGAAAAACTGTTTTTT
TRBV9	TRBD2	.	TRBJ2-3	CASSVSGSTDTQYF	TGTGCCAGCAGCGTTAGCGGGAGCACAGATACGCAGTATTTT
TRBV29-1	.	.	TRBJ2-2	CSVVIQMNTGELFF	TGCAGCGTTGTTATCCAGATGAACACCGGGGAGCTGTTTTTT
TRBV6-1	TRBD1	.	TRBJ2-7	CASSVPGTGGYEQYF	TGTGCCAGCAGTGTACCCGGGACAGGCGGTTACGAGCAGTACTTC
TRBV7-9	.	.	TRBJ2-7	CASSILTDRHF	TGTGCCAGCAGCATTTTGACTGACCGTCACTTC
TRBV2	.	.	TRBJ2-1	CASSERTYNEQFF	TGTGCCAGCAGTGAGAGAACTTACAATGAGCAGTTCTTC
TRBV7-9	.	.	TRBJ2-7	CASSPWRGEDYEQYF	TGTGCCAGCAGCCCCTGGCGGGGAGAGGACTACGAGCAGTACTTC
TRBV9	TRBD2	once	TRBJ2-5	CASSVPSWAGVETQYF	TGTGCCAGCAGCGTACCCTCATGGGCGGGAGTGGAGACCCAGTACTTC
TRBV5-1	TRBD2	.	TRBJ2-7	CASSPGLAGEQYF	TGCGCCAGCAGCCCTGGACTAGCGGGAGAGCAGTACTTC
TRBV4-1	.	.	TRBJ2-3	CASSQVADTQYF	TGCGCCAGCAGCCAAGTCGCAGATACGCAGTATTTT
TRBV30	TRBD1	.	TRBJ1-3	CAWSVIGQGGNTIYF	TGTGCCTGGAGTGTAATAGGACAGGGAGGAAACACCATATATTTT
TRBV11-2	.	.	TRBJ1-4	CASSPTGWPGKLFF	TGTGCCAGCAGCCCCACAGGGTGGCCCGGAAAACTGTTTTTT
TRBV27	TRBD1	.	TRBJ2-2	CASRGTGNTGELFF	TGTGCCAGCAGGGGGACAGGGAACACCGGGGAGCTGTTTTTT
TRBV10-3	.	.	TRBJ1-1	CAISERSEYTEAFF	TGTGCCATCAGTGAACGAAGTGAGTACACTGAAGCTTTCTTT
TRBV27	.	.	TRBJ1-2	CASSLSRGTGYTF	TGTGCCAGCAGTCTCTCCCGGGGGACTGGCTACACCTTC
TRBV6-5	TRBD1	few	TRBJ1-3	CASSPGTVNTIYF	TGTGCCAGCAGTCCCGGGACAGTAAACACCATATATTTT
TRBV27	TRBD1	.	TRBJ2-7	CASGNRGQTYEQYF	TGTGCCAGCGGGAACAGGGGGCAGACCTACGAGCAGTACTTC
TRBV19	.	.	TRBJ2-1	CASSIVESEQFF	TGTGCCAGTAGTATAGTGGAGAGTGAGCAGTTCTTC
TRBV19	.	.	TRBJ1-2	CASSMQGDYGYTF	TGTGCCAGTAGTATGCAAGGGGACTATGGCTACACCTTC
TRBV2	TRBD1	.	TRBJ1-1	CASRRTGGLNTEAFF	TGTGCCAGCAGGCGGACAGGGGGCCTGAACACTGAAGCTTTCTTT
TRBV7-9	.	.	TRBJ1-2	CASSLVSEGYTF	TGTGCCAGCAGCTTAGTCTCTGAGGGCTACACCTTC
TRBV5-4	.	few	TRBJ2-4	CASSPSPYGERAKNIQYF	TGTGCCAGCAGCCCGTCACCTTACGGGGAGAGGGCCAAAAACATTCAGTACTTC
TRBV18	.	.	TRBJ2-7	CASSPPLLYEQYF	TGTGCCAGCTCACCACCGCTACTCTACGAGCAGTACTTC
TRBV6-5	.	.	TRBJ1-5	CASSYSRGGDQPQHF	TGTGCCAGCAGTTACTCCCGGGGCGGGGATCAGCCCCAGCATTTT
TRBV7-6	TRBD1	.	TRBJ1-1	CASSLNPGQVNTEAFF	TGTGCCAGCAGCTTAAACCCCGGACAGGTGAACACTGAAGCTTTCTTT
TRBV5-1	.	.	TRBJ2-5	CASSADPQGRETQYF	TGCGCCAGCAGCGCAGACCCACAGGGTCGAGAGACCCAGTACTTC
TRBV5-1	TRBD2	.	TRBJ2-3	CASSPRLLAGDTQYF	TGCGCCAGCAGCCCGCGATTGTTAGCGGGAGATACGCAGTATTTT
TRBV5-8	.	.	TRBJ2-7	CASSLAGHGYEQYF	TGTGCCAGCAGCTTAGCAGGACATGGCTACGAGCAGTACTTC
TRBV5-1	.	.	TRBJ2-1	CASSWVGLGGMNEQFF	TGCGCCAGCAGCTGGGTAGGACTAGGGGGGATGAATGAGCAGTTCTTC
TRBV27	TRBD1	.	TRBJ1-5	CASSLSIGGQLNQPQHF	TGTGCCAGCAGTTTATCGATCGGGGGACAGCTCAATCAGCCCCAGCATTTT
TRBV18	TRBD2	.	TRBJ2-1	CASSPGWDHGLDWNEQFF	TGTGCCAGCTCACCCGGTTGGGACCACGGACTAGATTGGAATGAGCAGTTCTTC
TRBV19	TRBD1	.	TRBJ1-1	CASSMGSQQGGYMNTEAFF	TGTGCCAGTAGTATGGGGAGCCAACAGGGGGGATACATGAACACTGAAGCTTTCTTT